This TCR beta chain was obtained from a study of identical twins. The ends were cut back, 8 bases at V and 4 bases at J, with 19 bases in the middle. CDR3 length equals 15 residues. TCRdb re-called the 5' RACE reads through MiXCR, storing one row per CDR3 protein. The repertoire consists of about 890,000 distinct CDR3 sequences, with roughly an eighth occurring once and the leading ten covering 1.5% to 2%. The same data also contributed to another study, on yellow fever vaccine responses in identical twins.

This clonotype was sampled from a young woman in good health. Source material: PBMCs. This rearrangement joins TRBV12-3 or TRBV12-4 to TRBJ2-3; tentative D call: TRBD1 (6 bases). DNA of the CDR3: TGTGCCAGCCACGACAGGTTTAATGGCGCAGATACGCAGTATTTT. Amino acids: CASHDRFNGADTQYF.